This T cell receptor (beta chain) was sequenced during a study of naive and memory T cell subsets. Study findings and constraints: In naive cells, over 95% of TCR sequences were seen only once. RNA-based TCR counts may shift with T cell activation and differentiation. Possibly reflecting memory cells re-expressing CD45RA, a few larger clonotypes occurred in naive repertoires, especially CD8.

An equimolar mix of two oligonucleotides served as the beta constant-region primer for TRBC1 and TRBC2. Four rounds of PCR amplified the ligated cDNA using nested alpha and beta constant-region primers plus SP2. One entry per CDR3 protein results from TCRdb running MiXCR on the UMI-ligation and nested PCR reads. The sample lists about 150,000 distinct CDR3 sequences, about 23% occurring once. Sequential positive selection took CD4 T cells first, then CD8 T cells. Only a few counts were recorded for this clonotype. Antigen unknown. Deletions cut 7 bases from V and 7 bases from J, with 17 bases between. Germline V gives CDR1 MNHEY, CDR2 SVGEGT. The CDR3 has 14 amino acids.

The origin of this receptor is a human donor in good health. This chain joins TRBV6-2 or TRBV6-3 and TRBJ2-1, with TRBD1 as a possible D gene (5 bases). The sample consisted of naive CD4+ T cells from blood. DNA of the CDR3: TGTGCCAGCAATTTTCGGGCAGGGAATAATGAGCAGTTCTTC. Amino acid sequence: CASNFRAGNNEQFF.